This T cell receptor beta chain was profiled in a study of CXCR3-negative and CXCR3-positive naive CD8 T cells. General study findings and limits: Hydrophobicity was higher for TRB CDR3s found in CXCR3-positive naive cells than in CXCR3-negative naive cells.

UMI-labeled TRB cDNA libraries were prepared by 5' RACE. TCRdb re-called the 5' RACE reads and catalogs CDR3 proteins one per entry, DNA excluded. Its table records 6,500 to 7,000 distinct CDR3 sequences. This clonotype is classed as medium-sized (0.01 to 0.1%) by frequency. The antigen is undetermined. Germline CDR1 is SGHRS and CDR2 is YFSETQ. This CDR3 is built from 15 residues. The sequence came from a human donor in good health. Some clones in this sample may be carry-over from other donors' samples. The rearrangement uses TRBV5-1 and TRBJ2-7; TCRdb gives TRBD1 as the D gene, but with no DNA this cannot be confirmed. The sequenced sample consisted of naive CXCR3+ CD8+ T cells from blood. Subset here: CD45RO-CCR7+CD27+CD95- naive CD8+ T cells expressing CXCR3 (TNR3+). The CDR3 protein is CASSLHEGASYEQYF.